These 28 T cell receptor beta chains share one sample of origin, sequenced in a study of PD-L1 blockade in urothelial cancer. The repertoire was sequenced with immunoSEQ multiplex PCR; TCRdb's copy has only in-frame clones and lacks some. The sample consists of 45,000 to 55,000 clones, around 79% of them appearing once. This sample's time point: pretreatment peripheral blood. The sequences come from PBMCs, collected around atezolizumab (anti-PD-L1) treatment. These receptors all come from a man between 65 and 85 years old with urothelial cancer.

This chain links TRBV5-4 with TRBJ1-4, with D possibly matching TRBD1 (5 bases). V lost 0 bases, J lost 5 bases, and 11 bases lay in between. Germline V CDR1 and CDR2: SGHNT, YYREEE (reference sequence). The CDR3 loop spans 15 amino acids. The CDR3 protein is CASSLVGGGNEKLFF. The CDR3, as DNA: TGTGCCAGCAGCTTGGTAGGCGGGGGAAATGAAAAACTGTTTTTT.

The V gene is TRBV19, the J gene TRBJ1-2; 7 bases line up with TRBD1. Unmatched junction bases numbered 6, after V lost 7 bases and J lost 4 bases. CDR3 length equals 13 residues. Germline V gives CDR1 LNHDA, CDR2 SQIVND (reference sequence). DNA of the CDR3: TGTGCCAGTAACACCGGGACAGTCTATGGCTACACCTTC. The encoded protein is CASNTGTVYGYTF.

This sequence joins TRBV21-1 and TRBJ1-2. TRBV21-1 is described as a pseudogene. This CDR3 comprises 14 residues. In DNA, the CDR3 is TGTGCCAGCAGCGCCGTACTTGCTAGACATGGCTACACCTTC. It translates to CASSAVLARHGYTF.

J is TRBJ1-1 and V is TRBV19, with D unclear. The CDR3 sequence is 14 residues long. CDR1 LNHDA and CDR2 SQIVND come from the germline V gene (reference sequence). Trimming cost V 6 bases and J 3 bases, with 14 bases left between them. CDR3 region: CASRSGEDHTEAFF. The CDR3 DNA reads as TGTGCCAGTAGGTCGGGAGAGGACCACACTGAAGCTTTCTTT.

In this sample, this clone turned up a few times. The junction departs from germline at one end; a sequencing error may be responsible. The gene calls are TRBV5-8 and TRBJ1-4; D may be TRBD1 (6 bases). Germline V gene lookup returns CDR1 SGHTS and CDR2 YDEGEE. The CDR3 spans 15 residues. This chain's CDR3 is CASRLGAGTDEKLFF. Here the CDR3 DNA reads TGTGCCAGCAGGCTGGGGGCAGGAACTGATGAAAAACTGTTTTTT.

The V call is TRBV5-1, the J call TRBJ2-2, with 13 positions matching TRBD2. CDR3 size: 19 residues. Germline V lookup: CDR1 SGHRS, CDR2 YFSETQ. J gave up 7 bases and V 0 bases, and 12 bases lay outside the gene matches. The CDR3 DNA reads as TGCGCCAGCAGCTTGGGCCTAGGACTAGCGGGAGATCCGGGCGGGGAGCTGTTTTTT. It encodes CASSLGLGLAGDPGGELFF.

This clone was seen a handful of times. The chain has TRBV30 and TRBJ1-5; D unresolved. V was shortened by 0 bases and J by 1 base, with 4 bases between the two germline ends. Per the germline V gene, CDR1 is GTSNPN and CDR2 is SVGIG (reference sequence). This CDR3 region has 13 residues. This CDR3 is CAWSVLSNQPQHF. The CDR3 DNA sequence: TGTGCCTGGAGTGTACTCAGCAATCAGCCCCAGCATTTT.

This clone has a single count. V usage is TRBV28 and J usage is TRBJ1-5; TRBD1 is a possible D gene (6 bases). CDR3 length: 12 amino acids. Per germline, CDR1 MDHEN and CDR2 SYDVKM. Trimming removed 6 bases at V and 11 bases at J, with 14 bases between. Here the CDR3 DNA reads TGTGCCAGCAGGTCTCAGGGGTTGACCCAGCATTTT. It is translated as CASRSQGLTQHF.

This chain joins TRBV2 and TRBJ2-7; 8 nucleotides align to TRBD2. Unmatched junction bases numbered 18, after V lost 7 bases and J lost 7 bases. The CDR3 loop spans 16 amino acids. Germline assignment: CDR1 SNHLY and CDR2 FYNNEI. CDR3 amino acids: CASTEGRGRGAGEQYF. The DNA for the CDR3 is TGTGCCAGCACGGAAGGTAGAGGGCGGGGGGCAGGAGAGCAGTACTTC.

V is TRBV28 and J is TRBJ2-1, with 11 bases identical to TRBD2. V lost 4 bases to trimming and J lost 3 bases; unmatched junction nucleotides: 8. The CDR3 spans 17 residues. CDR1 is MDHEN, CDR2 SYDVKM, per germline. CDR3 sequence reads: CASSSIFLAGGYNEQFF. CDR3 nucleotide sequence: TGTGCCAGCAGTTCCATCTTCCTAGCGGGAGGCTACAATGAGCAGTTCTTC.

The chain employs TRBV18 and TRBJ1-4; tentative D call: TRBD1 (5 bases). The CDR3 extends over 15 amino acids. With 2 bases removed from V and 0 bases from J, the gap between germline ends came to 7 bases. Germline V gives CDR1 KGHSH, CDR2 LQKENI. The CDR3 region has the DNA TGTGCCAGCTCACCATCGACAGCAACTAATGAAAAACTGTTTTTT. As protein: CASSPSTATNEKLFF.

This chain connects TRBV15 to TRBJ2-3, with 11 bases fitting TRBD2. J gave up 0 bases and V 1 base, and 6 bases lay outside the gene matches. This CDR3 is 18 amino acids long. Germline CDR1 is LNHNV and CDR2 is YYDKDF (reference sequence). DNA for the CDR3: TGTGCCACCAGCAGAGGGGGTAGCGGGAGGGCTAGCACAGATACGCAGTATTTT. It yields the protein CATSRGGSGRASTDTQYF.

J is TRBJ2-3 and V is TRBV28, with 9 bases fitting TRBD1. J gave up 1 base and V 4 bases, and 6 bases lay outside the gene matches. Germline V lookup: CDR1 MDHEN, CDR2 SYDVKM. The CDR3 is 16 residues long. The CDR3 reads CASSSQGALGTDTQYF. Here the CDR3 DNA reads TGTGCCAGCAGTTCACAGGGGGCGCTGGGCACAGATACGCAGTATTTT.

The chain couples TRBV2 to TRBJ2-4; tentatively, D is TRBD1 (5 bases). The germline V gene encodes CDR1 SNHLY and CDR2 FYNNEI. Trimming removed 7 bases from V and 0 bases from J, with 10 bases in between. CDR3 size: 14 residues. The CDR3 region has the DNA TGTGCCAGCATGGGGCTCGTAGCCAAAAACATTCAGTACTTC. This codes for CASMGLVAKNIQYF. The full variable domain, in which reference TRBV2 and TRBJ2-4 provide the parts outside the CDR3, is EPEVTQTPSHQVTQMGQEVILRCVPISNHLYFYWYRQILGQKVEFLVSFYNNEISEKSEIFDDQFSVERPDGSNFTLKIRSTKLEDSAMYFCASMGLVAKNIQYFGAGTRLSVL.

J is TRBJ1-4 and V is TRBV5-1, with D possibly matching TRBD1 (6 bases). Deletions cut 6 bases from V and 7 bases from J, with 16 bases between. Germline V gives CDR1 SGHRS, CDR2 YFSETQ. The CDR3 has 14 residues. The CDR3 DNA follows: TGCGCCAGCACCTTAGGGGGGGCGTTTGAAAAACTGTTTTTT. Translation gives CASTLGGAFEKLFF.

J is TRBJ2-1 and V is TRBV2, with D possibly being TRBD1 (6 bases). The CDR3 loop spans 15 amino acids. From germline, CDR1 is SNHLY and CDR2 FYNNEI. V dropped 6 bases and J dropped 0 bases, with 12 bases sitting between them. CDR3 amino acids: CASSEDSSSYNEQFF. CDR3 sequence (DNA): TGTGCCAGCAGCGAGGACAGTAGCTCCTACAATGAGCAGTTCTTC.

The rearrangement joins TRBV18 to TRBJ2-7; D not resolved. CDR1 is KGHSH and CDR2 is LQKENI in the germline V gene. This CDR3 region has 12 residues. Trimming took 3 bases from V and 6 from J, leaving 9 bases between them. The CDR3 DNA reads TGTGCCAGCTCACCTCCGGGTCCCGAGCAGTACTTC. This sequence encodes CASSPPGPEQYF.

This clone counts as medium-sized. The chain has TRBV19 and TRBJ2-5; D unresolved. Germline assignment: CDR1 LNHDA and CDR2 SQIVND (reference sequence). This CDR3 is built from 13 residues. V was clipped by 1 base and J by 4 bases, with 7 bases between them. DNA for the CDR3: TGTGCCAGTAGTATAGTCCCCGGAGAGACCCAGTACTTC. It is translated as CASSIVPGETQYF. The variable domain in full, completed from reference TRBV19 and TRBJ2-5, reads DGGITQSPKYLFRKEGQNVTLSCEQNLNHDAMYWYRQDPGQGLRLIYYSQIVNDFQKGDIAEGYSVSREKKESFPLTVTSAQKNPTAFYLCASSIVPGETQYFGPGTRLLVL.

V and J are TRBV9 and TRBJ1-2, with D maybe TRBD1 (5 bases). The CDR3 contains 15 residues. Germline V gives CDR1 SGDLS, CDR2 YYNGEE. Trimming removed 4 bases at V and 1 base at J, with 14 bases between. The CDR3 protein is CASSPGGGRNYGYTF. The CDR3 DNA follows: TGTGCCAGCAGCCCCGGGGGAGGACGTAACTATGGCTACACCTTC.

The chain joins TRBV7-9 to TRBJ2-5; perhaps TRBD2 as D (6 bases). Trimming took 5 bases from V and 5 from J, leaving 6 bases between them. CDR1 is SEHNR and CDR2 is FQNEAQ in the germline V gene (reference sequence). The CDR3 runs to 11 residues. The CDR3 loop is CASSGGETQYF. CDR3 DNA: TGTGCCAGCAGCGGAGGGGAGACCCAGTACTTC.

The gene calls are TRBV11-2 and TRBJ2-7; TRBD1 aligns across 8 bases. V gave up 5 bases and J gave up 2 bases; unmatched junction bases: 5. The CDR3 has 14 amino acids. CDR1 and CDR2 from the germline V gene are SGHAT and FQNNGV. CDR3 sequence (DNA): TGTGCCAGCAGCCGACAGGGGTTCCCCTACGAGCAGTACTTC. Its protein product is CASSRQGFPYEQYF.

This clone was counted between two and nine times. V usage is TRBV14 and J usage is TRBJ2-1; D gene uncertain. The CDR3 has 13 amino acids. Trimming took off 0 bases at V and 10 bases at J, with 10 bases between the two ends. The germline V gene encodes CDR1 SGHDN and CDR2 FVKESK. CDR3 sequence: CASSQDAGSEQFF. The DNA for the CDR3 is TGTGCCAGCAGCCAAGATGCCGGTTCGGAGCAGTTCTTC.

This clone came up a few times. V usage is TRBV7-6 and J usage is TRBJ1-1, with D perhaps matching TRBD1 (5 bases). In germline, CDR1 is SGHVS, CDR2 FNYEAQ. The ends were cut back, 8 bases at V and 1 base at J, with 11 bases in the middle. The CDR3 consists of 13 residues. CDR3 amino acids: CASQRQKNTEAFF. CDR3 nucleotide sequence: TGTGCCAGCCAAAGACAGAAGAACACTGAAGCTTTCTTT.

A word on this clone: Compared with germline, one end of the junction differs, possibly owing to a read error. The chain is built from TRBV28 and TRBJ2-7; TRBD2 is a possible D gene (6 bases). The CDR3 spans 13 residues. Germline CDR1 is MDHEN and CDR2 is SYDVKM. The CDR3 sequence: CASGLAEDYEQYF. The CDR3 region has the DNA TGTGCCAGCGGTTTAGCGGAAGATTACGAGCAGTACTTC.

This clone was picked up a small number of times. This rearrangement joins TRBV28 to TRBJ1-5; D remains unclear. The germline CDR1 and CDR2 sequences are MDHEN and SYDVKM. Trimming removed 5 bases from V and 0 bases from J, with 8 bases in between. The CDR3 runs to 14 residues. DNA of the CDR3: TGTGCCAGCAGTGTAGCGGTTAGCAATCAGCCCCAGCATTTT. Translated, it gives CASSVAVSNQPQHF.

This sequence joins TRBV5-1 and TRBJ2-2, with D possibly being TRBD1 (7 bases). Germline loops: CDR1 SGHRS, CDR2 YFSETQ. CDR3 length: 15 residues. Trimming removed 6 bases at V and 0 bases at J, with 12 bases between. The CDR3 is CASITGDSNTGELFF. The CDR3 nucleotides are TGCGCCAGCATCACAGGGGACTCGAACACCGGGGAGCTGTTTTTT.

As for this clone: One end of the junction fails to match germline, which may point to a read error. This chain connects TRBV28 to TRBJ2-1, with 10 bases aligning to TRBD1. This CDR3 comprises 15 residues. Germline assignment: CDR1 MDHEN and CDR2 SYDVKM. DNA for the CDR3: TGTGCCAGCAGTCTCGGACAGGGGGTCTACAAAGAGCAGTTCTTC. Protein sequence: CASSLGQGVYKEQFF. The full variable domain, rest sourced from reference TRBV28 and TRBJ2-1, is DVKVTQSSRYLVKRTGEKVFLECVQDMDHENMFWYRQDPGLGLRLIYFSYDVKMKEKGDIPEGYSVSREKKERFSLILESASTNQTSMYLCASSLGQGVYKEQFFGPGTRLTVL.

A single count supports this clone. The chain combines TRBV18 with TRBJ2-2; 8 positions agree with TRBD2. Looked up from germline, CDR1 is KGHSH and CDR2 is LQKENI. The CDR3 consists of 15 residues. Trimming took 4 bases from V and 1 from J; bases not matched to a gene: 2. The chain's CDR3 is CASSRLAQNTGELFF. For the CDR3, the DNA is TGTGCCAGCTCACGACTAGCGCAGAACACCGGGGAGCTGTTTTTT. The full variable domain, rest sourced from reference TRBV18 and TRBJ2-2, is NAGVMQNPRHLVRRRGQEARLRCSPMKGHSHVYWYRQLPEEGLKFMVYLQKENIIDESGMPKERFSAEFPKEGPSILRIQQVVRGDSAAYFCASSRLAQNTGELFFGEGSRLTVL.